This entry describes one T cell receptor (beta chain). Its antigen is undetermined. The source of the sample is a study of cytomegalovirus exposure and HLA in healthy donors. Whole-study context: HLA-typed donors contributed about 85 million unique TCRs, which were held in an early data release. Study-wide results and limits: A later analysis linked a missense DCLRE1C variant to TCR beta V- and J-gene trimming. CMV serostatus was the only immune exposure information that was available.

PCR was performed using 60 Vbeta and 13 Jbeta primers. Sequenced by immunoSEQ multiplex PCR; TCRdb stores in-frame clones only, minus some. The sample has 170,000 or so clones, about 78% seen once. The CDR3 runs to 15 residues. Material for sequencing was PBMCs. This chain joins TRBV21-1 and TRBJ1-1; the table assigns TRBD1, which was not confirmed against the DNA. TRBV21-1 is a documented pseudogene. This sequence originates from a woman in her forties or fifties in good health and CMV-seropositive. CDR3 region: CASSSRDRGPTEAFF. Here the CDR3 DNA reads TGTGCCAGCAGCTCCCGGGACAGGGGGCCCACTGAAGCTTTCTTT.